Listed here are 18 T cell receptor beta chains from one sample, sequenced in a study of T cell responses to AZD1222 COVID-19 vaccine. Using immunoSEQ multiplex PCR, the repertoire was profiled, and TCRdb retains in-frame clones only, with some absent. Of under 200,000 clones listed, around 94% are singletons. The material sequenced was peripheral blood, taken 28 days after the second dose of the MenACWY control vaccine. Receptors were obtained from an adult who received the MenACWY meningococcal vaccine as a control.

Worth noting for this clone: This specimen includes other DNA sequences encoding the same CDR3. This sequence joins TRBV30 and TRBJ2-5, with D unclear. The V gene lost 0 bases and the J gene lost 4 bases, with 3 bases spanning the gap. The CDR3 sequence is 11 residues long. Germline CDR1 GTSNPN, CDR2 SVGIG (reference sequence). In DNA form, the CDR3 reads TGTGCCTGGAGTGTAGGAGAGACCCAGTACTTC. The encoded protein is CAWSVGETQYF.

The rearrangement links TRBV9 to TRBJ1-1; D is unresolved. V dropped 4 bases and J dropped 5 bases, with 21 bases sitting between them. CDR1 and CDR2 from the germline V gene are SGDLS and YYNGEE. The CDR3 runs to 16 residues. The CDR3 DNA follows: TGTGCCAGCAGCCCAAGATCTGGCCTAGGGAGGACTGAAGCTTTCTTT. Residues: CASSPRSGLGRTEAFF.

The genes are TRBV9 and TRBJ2-5; 8 bases align to TRBD2. The CDR3 is 15 amino acids. Germline CDR1 is SGDLS and CDR2 is YYNGEE. V dropped 4 bases and J dropped 5; count of bases not matched to a gene: 10. DNA of the CDR3: TGTGCCAGCAGCCCGACCGGGACTAGTTCCGAGACCCAGTACTTC. Its protein is CASSPTGTSSETQYF.

The chain recombines TRBV19 with TRBJ2-5, with D unclear. The CDR3 extends over 15 amino acids. CDR1 and CDR2 (germline): LNHDA, SQIVND (reference sequence). Deletions cut 3 bases from V and 2 bases from J, with 13 bases between. The CDR3 reads CASSIAVRRQETQYF. CDR3 bases: TGTGCCAGTAGTATTGCCGTACGGAGACAAGAGACCCAGTACTTC.

The chain employs TRBV19 and TRBJ1-2; D call uncertain. The CDR3 totals 13 residues. Trimming left V 2 bases short and J 8 bases short, with 12 bases between. The germline V gene has CDR1 LNHDA and CDR2 SQIVND (reference sequence). The CDR3 bases are TGTGCCAGTAGTATACCAGTCACGAGGGGCTACACCTTC. Protein product: CASSIPVTRGYTF.

The rearrangement links TRBV20-1 to TRBJ1-1, with D uncertain. Germline V lookup: CDR1 DFQATT, CDR2 SNEGSKA (reference sequence). Deletions cut 4 bases from V and 11 bases from J, with 14 bases between. The CDR3 contains 11 residues. DNA of the CDR3: TGCAGTGCTATAGACCCGCCTTGGGCTTTCTTT. Translating gives CSAIDPPWAFF.

This clone was observed once. The genes are TRBV19 and TRBJ1-1; D perhaps matches TRBD1 (5 bases). Germline assignment: CDR1 LNHDA and CDR2 SQIVND (reference sequence). V was cut by 5 bases and J by 3 bases, with 10 bases left in between. This CDR3 is built from 13 residues. The CDR3 DNA reads as TGTGCCAGTAGTGACAGTTACTACACTGAAGCTTTCTTT. It codes for CASSDSYYTEAFF.

This clone appeared once. The V and J genes are TRBV27 and TRBJ1-4; D call uncertain. V lost 2 bases, J lost 0 bases, and 10 bases lay in between. Germline lookup yields CDR1 MNHEY and CDR2 SMNVEV (reference sequence). This CDR3 is 16 amino acids long. CDR3 DNA: TGTGCCAGCAGTTTACGTAGGTGGGCAACTAATGAAAAACTGTTTTTT. Protein sequence: CASSLRRWATNEKLFF.

The chain is built from TRBV7-8 and TRBJ2-7; D is perhaps TRBD1 (6 bases). Germline V gene sequence: CDR1 SGHVS, CDR2 FQNEAQ. Between the trimmed V and J ends, which lost 0 bases and 3 bases, there was a span of 12 bases. The CDR3 loop spans 15 amino acids. In DNA, the CDR3 is TGTGCCAGCAGCTTAGCCAACAGGGCCCTCTACGAGCAGTACTTC. Its translation: CASSLANRALYEQYF.

The chain employs TRBV3-1 (or the pseudogene TRBV3-2) and TRBJ2-1; TRBD2 might be the D (5 bases). Germline V lookup: CDR1 LGHDT, CDR2 YNNKEL (reference sequence). The V end lost 4 bases, the J end lost 6 bases, and 19 bases lay between the germline ends. This CDR3 is 16 amino acids long. The CDR3: CASSPEVVRGLNEQFF. In DNA form, the CDR3 reads TGTGCCAGCAGCCCCGAGGTGGTAAGAGGGCTCAATGAGCAGTTCTTC.

The count of this clone is one. In nucleotides, the CDR3 is TGTGCCAGCAGCCCGACGGGGTATTCGACTGAAGCTTTCTTT. Translating it yields CASSPTGYSTEAFF. The chain is built from TRBV7-3 and TRBJ1-1; D unresolved. The ends were cut back, 5 bases at V and 5 bases at J, with 15 bases in the middle. The length of the CDR3 is 14 residues. Germline V gives CDR1 SGHTA, CDR2 FQGTGA. The entire variable domain, with the rest obtained from reference TRBV7-3 and TRBJ1-1, is as follows: GAGVSQTPSNKVTEKGKYVELRCDPISGHTALYWYRQSLGQGPEFLIYFQGTGAADDSGLPNDRFFAVRPEGSVSTLKIQRTERGDSAVYLCASSPTGYSTEAFFGQGTRLTVV.

This sequence joins TRBV3-1 (or the pseudogene TRBV3-2) and TRBJ2-6, with 9 bases aligning to TRBD1. The CDR3 extends over 17 amino acids. V lost 4 bases to trimming and J lost 1 base; unmatched junction nucleotides: 5. Germline CDR1 LGHDT, CDR2 YNNKEL (reference sequence). The CDR3 loop is CASSLGTGISGANVLTF. The CDR3 coding sequence is TGTGCCAGCAGCCTCGGGACAGGGATTTCTGGGGCCAACGTCCTGACTTTC.

The J gene is TRBJ2-5, the V gene TRBV27; 14 nucleotides line up with TRBD2. The length of the CDR3 is 17 residues. Trimming cost V 3 bases and J 1 base; bases outside gene matches: 4. The germline V gene encodes CDR1 MNHEY and CDR2 SMNVEV (reference sequence). The chain's CDR3 is CASSLTSGRGGQETQYF. The CDR3 nucleotides read TGTGCCAGCAGTTTGACTAGCGGGAGGGGAGGCCAAGAGACCCAGTACTTC.

V usage is TRBV9 and J usage is TRBJ1-1; 7 nucleotides align to TRBD1. The CDR3 totals 15 residues. Germline assignment: CDR1 SGDLS and CDR2 YYNGEE. V dropped 0 bases and J dropped 7; count of bases not matched to a gene: 9. CDR3 region: CASSVVSTGQGEAFF. The DNA for the CDR3 is TGTGCCAGCAGCGTAGTTTCGACAGGGCAGGGTGAAGCTTTCTTT.

The chain combines TRBV27 with TRBJ2-1; 7 bases agree with TRBD1. Germline V gene data show CDR1 as MNHEY and CDR2 as SMNVEV (reference sequence). The V gene end was trimmed by 4 bases and the J gene end by 3 bases; junction bases not matched to a gene: 9. CDR3 length: 16 residues. The CDR3 here is CASSSRQGNYYNEQFF. CDR3 coding DNA: TGTGCCAGCAGTTCTCGACAGGGCAATTACTACAATGAGCAGTTCTTC.

J is TRBJ2-7 and V is TRBV13; D is unclear. The CDR3 loop spans 15 amino acids. V lost 5 bases and J 0 bases, leaving 14 bases between the germline ends. Germline values: CDR1 PRHDT, CDR2 FYEKMQ (reference sequence). The chain's CDR3 is CASSKRTIPSYEQYF. DNA of the CDR3: TGTGCCAGCAGCAAACGGACCATCCCCTCCTACGAGCAGTACTTC. The complete variable domain, with remaining parts taken from reference TRBV13 and TRBJ2-7, reads AAGVIQSPRHLIKEKRETATLKCYPIPRHDTVYWYQQGPGQDPQFLISFYEKMQSDKGSIPDRFSAQQFSDYHSELNMSSLELGDSALYFCASSKRTIPSYEQYFGPGTRLTVT.

This clone came up a few times. The chain uses TRBV7-9 and TRBJ1-2, with D tentatively TRBD1 (5 bases). Trimming pared 1 base from V and 4 bases from J, leaving 16 bases between. The CDR3 consists of 16 residues. Per germline, CDR1 SEHNR and CDR2 FQNEAQ (reference sequence). CDR3 amino acids: CASSLGDGALSYGYTF. As DNA, the CDR3 is TGTGCCAGCAGCTTAGGGGACGGCGCTCTCTCCTATGGCTACACCTTC.

The CDR3: CASGGTVETQYF. The CDR3 DNA reads as TGTGCCAGCGGGGGCACGGTAGAGACCCAGTACTTC. The chain is built from TRBV28 and TRBJ2-5; perhaps TRBD1 as D (6 bases). Per the germline V gene, CDR1 is MDHEN and CDR2 is SYDVKM. This CDR3 is 12 amino acids long. Deletions cut 8 bases from V and 4 bases from J, with 11 bases between.